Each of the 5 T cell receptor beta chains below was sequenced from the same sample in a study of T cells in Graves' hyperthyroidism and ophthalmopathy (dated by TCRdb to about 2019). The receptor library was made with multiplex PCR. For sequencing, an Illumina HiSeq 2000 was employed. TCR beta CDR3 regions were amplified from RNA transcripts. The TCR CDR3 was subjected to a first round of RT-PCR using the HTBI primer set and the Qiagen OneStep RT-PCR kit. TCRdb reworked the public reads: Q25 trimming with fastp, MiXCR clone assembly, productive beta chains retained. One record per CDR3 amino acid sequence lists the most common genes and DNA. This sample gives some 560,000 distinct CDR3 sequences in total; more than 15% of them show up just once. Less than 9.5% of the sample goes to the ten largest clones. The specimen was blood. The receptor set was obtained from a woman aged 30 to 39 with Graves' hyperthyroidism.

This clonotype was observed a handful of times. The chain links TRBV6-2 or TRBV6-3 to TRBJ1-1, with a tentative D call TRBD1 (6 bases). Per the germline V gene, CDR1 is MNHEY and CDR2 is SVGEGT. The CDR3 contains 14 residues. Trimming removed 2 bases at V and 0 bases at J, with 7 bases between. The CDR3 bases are TGTGCCAGCAGTTACCAGGGGATGAACACTGAAGCTTTCTTT. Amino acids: CASSYQGMNTEAFF.

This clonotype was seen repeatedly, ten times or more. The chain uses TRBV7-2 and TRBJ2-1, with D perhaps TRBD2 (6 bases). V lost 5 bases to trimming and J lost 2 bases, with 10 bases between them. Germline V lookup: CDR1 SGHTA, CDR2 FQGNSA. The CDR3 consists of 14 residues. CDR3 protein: CASSVRTTYNEQFF. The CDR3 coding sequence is TGTGCCAGCAGCGTACGGACTACCTACAATGAGCAGTTCTTC. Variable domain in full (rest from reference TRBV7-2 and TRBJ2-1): GAGVSQSPSNKVTEKGKDVELRCDPISGHTALYWYRQSLGQGLEFLIYFQGNSAPDKSGLPSDRFSAERTGGSVSTLTIQRTQQEDSAVYLCASSVRTTYNEQFFGPGTRLTVL.

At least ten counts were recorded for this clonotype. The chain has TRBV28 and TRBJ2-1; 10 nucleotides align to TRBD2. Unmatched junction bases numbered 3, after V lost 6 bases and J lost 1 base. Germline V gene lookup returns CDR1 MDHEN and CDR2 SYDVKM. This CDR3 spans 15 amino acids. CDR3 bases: TGTGCCAGCAGGCCTAGCGGGGGTTCCTACAATGAGCAGTTCTTC. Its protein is CASRPSGGSYNEQFF.

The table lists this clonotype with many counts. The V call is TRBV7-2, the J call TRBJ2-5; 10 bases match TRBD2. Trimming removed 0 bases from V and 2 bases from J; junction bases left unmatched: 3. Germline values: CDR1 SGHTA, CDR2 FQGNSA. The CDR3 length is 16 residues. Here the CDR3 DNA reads TGTGCCAGCAGCTTAGCACTAGCGGGACTACAAGAGACCCAGTACTTC. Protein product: CASSLALAGLQETQYF.

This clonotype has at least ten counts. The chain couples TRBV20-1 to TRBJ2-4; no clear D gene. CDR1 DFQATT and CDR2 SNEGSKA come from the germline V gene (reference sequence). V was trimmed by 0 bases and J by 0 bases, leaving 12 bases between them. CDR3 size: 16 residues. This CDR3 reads CSARDPLVIAKNIQYF. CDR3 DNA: TGCAGTGCTAGAGACCCCCTCGTAATAGCCAAAAACATTCAGTACTTC.